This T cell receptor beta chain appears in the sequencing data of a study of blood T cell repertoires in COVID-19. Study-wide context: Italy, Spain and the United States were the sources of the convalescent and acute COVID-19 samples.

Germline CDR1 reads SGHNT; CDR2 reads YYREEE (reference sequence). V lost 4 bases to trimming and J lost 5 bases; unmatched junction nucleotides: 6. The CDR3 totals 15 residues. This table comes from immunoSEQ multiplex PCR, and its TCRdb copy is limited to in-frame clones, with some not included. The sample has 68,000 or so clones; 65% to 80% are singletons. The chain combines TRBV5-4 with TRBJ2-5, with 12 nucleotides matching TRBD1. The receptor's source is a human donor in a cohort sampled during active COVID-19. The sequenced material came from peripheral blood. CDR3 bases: TGTGCCAGCAGCGTGGGACAGGGGGCGATGGAGACCCAGTACTTC. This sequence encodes CASSVGQGAMETQYF.